These T cell receptor beta chains were read from a single sample in a study of blood T cells in healthy people across ages. Using its own MiXCR run on the 5' RACE reads, TCRdb lists one record per CDR3 protein. Of 1.5 million to 2 million distinct CDR3 sequences listed, 49% are singletons. Sequenced input: blood. All receptors come from a woman aged 35 to 49 in good health. Both conserved end residues are part of each CDR3. The D gene is left open where the match is weak. Rows give clone size only sometimes, using once, few, many, or a class for an expanded clone.

>TRBD2|TRBJ2-1|TRBV12-3/TRBV12-4|NA
TGTGCCAGCAGTTTAGGACAGCGGGGGGGCCGCTATGAGCAGTTCTTC
CASSLGQRGGRYEQFF
>TRBD1|TRBJ2-5|TRBV9|NA
TGTGCCAGCAGCGAAGGACAGGCACATGGGGAGACCCAGTACTTC
CASSEGQAHGETQYF
>NA|TRBJ2-5|TRBV4-1|NA
TGCGCCAGCAGCCAAGATCGGTTCGTTACAGGGTCCGCCCAAGAGACCCAGTACTTC
CASSQDRFVTGSAQETQYF
>NA|TRBJ2-3|TRBV7-3|NA
TGTGCCAGCAGCACCGGTTCGAGGGGCGCTGATCCGCAGTATTTT
CASSTGSRGADPQYF
>TRBD1|TRBJ1-6|TRBV20-1|NA
TGCAGTGCACTACAGGGGGCCGTCAATTCACCCCCCCACTTT
CSALQGAVNSPPHF
>TRBD1|TRBJ2-7|TRBV27|NA
TGTGCCAGCAGTTTTCGGACAGGGCCCCCCTACGAGCAGTACTTC
CASSFRTGPPYEQYF
>TRBD1|TRBJ2-3|TRBV20-1|NA
TGCAGTGCTAGTAATTCAGGACAGGGTTGGGCAGATACGCAGTATTTT
CSASNSGQGWADTQYF
>NA|TRBJ2-3|TRBV4-3|NA
TGCGCCAGCAGCCAAGACGTCCGACCAACTAGCACAGATACGCAGTATTTT
CASSQDVRPTSTDTQYF
>NA|TRBJ2-7|TRBV4-1|NA
TGCGCCAGCAGCCAAGCTGGCGGGTTTGTCGAGCAGTACTTC
CASSQAGGFVEQYF
>NA|TRBJ2-1|TRBV6-6|few
TGTGCCAGCAGTTACTCACGATCGGGCCTCTACAATGAGCAGTTCTTC
CASSYSRSGLYNEQFF
>NA|TRBJ2-1|TRBV28|NA
TGTGCCAGCAGTTACAGGGGATGGGGGGCGCGGAATTTAAGAAAGAAAAACAATGAGCAGTTCTTC
CASSYRGWGARNLRKKNNEQFF
>TRBD1|TRBJ1-1|TRBV7-9|few
TGTGCCAGCAGCGCCCGGACAGGGGGAAATACTGAAGCTTTCTTT
CASSARTGGNTEAFF
>TRBD2|TRBJ2-7|TRBV29-1|NA
TGCAGCGCCGCGGGGGAACAACGTTACAATGAGCAGTACTTC
CSAAGEQRYNEQYF
>NA|TRBJ2-3|TRBV29-1|many
TGCAGCGTAGGAAGGCGACTAGACGGAGATACGCAGTATTTT
CSVGRRLDGDTQYF
>NA|TRBJ2-1|TRBV5-1|few
TGCGCCAGCAGGTTTCAGACTTCCTACAATGAGCAGTTCTTC
CASRFQTSYNEQFF
>TRBD1|TRBJ2-3|TRBV20-1|NA
TGCAGTGCTCATCCACAGGGGGAAGATACGCAGTATTTT
CSAHPQGEDTQYF
>NA|TRBJ2-5|TRBV20-1|few
TGCAGTGCTGAAGGGGCAGAGACCCAGTACTTC
CSAEGAETQYF
>NA|TRBJ2-3|TRBV12-5|NA
TGTGCTAGGGGAAACAGCTATTCTTTGATGGATACGCAGTATTTT
CARGNSYSLMDTQYF
>TRBD1|TRBJ2-7|TRBV4-3|NA
TGCGCCAGCAGTCCCGGGACAGGGAAAACCTACGAGCAGTACTTC
CASSPGTGKTYEQYF
>NA|TRBJ1-2|TRBV2|NA
TGTGCCAGCAATAAAGGGAACGATGGCTACACCTTC
CASNKGNDGYTF
>NA|TRBJ2-5|TRBV5-1|many
TGCGCCAGCAGTGGCCGAGAAGAGACCCAGTACTTC
CASSGREETQYF
>NA|TRBJ1-2|TRBV4-1|NA
TGCGCCAGCAGCCAAGATGATCTAACGGGAGGCTACACCTTC
CASSQDDLTGGYTF
>NA|TRBJ2-3|TRBV10-3|few
TGTGCCATCAGTGAGGGAGGCACGGCAGATACGCAGTATTTT
CAISEGGTADTQYF
>TRBD1|TRBJ1-1|TRBV5-1|NA
TGCGCCAGCAGCTCCGGAGGACAGGGCTTCACTGAAGCTTTCTTT
CASSSGGQGFTEAFF
>TRBD2|TRBJ2-1|TRBV4-3|NA
TGCGCCAGCAGCCAAGCCCACCCCGGGACTAGCTACAATGAGCAGTTCTTC
CASSQAHPGTSYNEQFF
>TRBD2|TRBJ2-7|TRBV6-2/TRBV6-3|few
TGTGCCGCTAGGGGACTAGCATCCTACGAGCAGTACTTC
CAARGLASYEQYF
>TRBD2|TRBJ2-1|TRBV6-5|NA
TGTGCCGCCCATAGCGGGGGGTATGAGCAGTTCTTC
CAAHSGGYEQFF
>TRBD1|TRBJ2-5|TRBV29-1|few
TGCAGCGCCACGACAGGGGTGGAAGAGACCCAGTACTTC
CSATTGVEETQYF
>NA|TRBJ2-1|TRBV29-1|few
TGCAGCGTTGAAGATCTTCTGGAGTCCTACAATGAGCAGTTCTTC
CSVEDLLESYNEQFF
>NA|TRBJ1-5|TRBV4-2|few
TGTGCCAGCAGCCAAGAAGAATCTTCGGGATCTCAGCCCCAGCATTTT
CASSQEESSGSQPQHF
>NA|TRBJ2-3|TRBV20-1|few
TGCAGTGCTGCGCCCGCGTCGGATACGCAGTATTTT
CSAAPASDTQYF
>TRBD2|TRBJ2-7|TRBV6-1|NA
TGTGCCAGCAGAACACACCAGGGACTAGCGGGGGGTGGCGAGCAGTACTTC
CASRTHQGLAGGGEQYF
>NA|TRBJ2-1|TRBV5-1|few
TGCGCCAGCAGCTTGGCGGGGCACTACAATGAGCAGTTCTTC
CASSLAGHYNEQFF